This TCR beta chain was identified in a study of T cell responses to AZD1222 COVID-19 vaccine. Study-level findings and limits: Close to half of spike-specific TCRs reportedly recognize unmutated variant regions. Just a handful of people given AZD1222 tested seropositive at baseline. Spike-specific TCRs gained breadth and depth after people received two AZD1222 doses.

Pooling covered second doses at about 4 or about 12 weeks. J gave up 12 bases and V 4 bases, and 6 bases lay outside the gene matches. Germline lookup yields CDR1 SEHNR and CDR2 FQNEAQ (reference sequence). The CDR3 spans 12 residues. Libraries were prepared by immunoSEQ multiplex PCR; TCRdb keeps only in-frame clonotypes and omits some of them. In the table there are roughly 200,000 clones, approximately 89% of which are singletons. Points on this clone: Its antigen is currently unknown.

The gene calls are TRBV7-9 and TRBJ2-1, with 7 positions matching TRBD2. The TCR originated in an adult who received the AZD1222 COVID-19 vaccine. Sequences were derived from peripheral blood, sampled 28 days after the second AZD1222 dose. CDR3 coding DNA: TGTGCCAGCAGCTCTGTAGGCGGGGGGCAGTTCTTC. Its protein is CASSSVGGGQFF.